The TCR beta chain described here comes from a study of T cells in Graves' hyperthyroidism and ophthalmopathy. This clonotype was seen a handful of times. TCR beta CDR3 regions were amplified from RNA. HTBI primers were the set used in a first-round RT-PCR of the TCR CDR3. TCRdb re-called the multiplex PCR reads through MiXCR, storing one row per CDR3 protein. The sample yields 540,000 or so distinct CDR3 sequences, under 60% seen once. Germline V lookup: CDR1 SGHTA, CDR2 FQGNSA. Trimming shortened V by 1 base and J by 5 bases, and 14 bases separated the two germline ends. The CDR3 has 15 amino acids. Input material: peripheral blood or thyroid tissue (not recorded which). This chain joins TRBV7-2 and TRBJ2-5; D is perhaps TRBD2 (5 bases). The sequence derives from an adult woman with Graves' disease, either hyperthyroidism or ophthalmopathy (not recorded which). In DNA, the CDR3 is TGTGCCAGCAGCTTAGTCCCGGGAACCAGGGAGACCCAGTACTTC. Its translation: CASSLVPGTRETQYF.